A single sample gave rise to the 22 T cell receptor beta chains below, sequenced in a study of T cell responses to AZD1222 COVID-19 vaccine. TCRdb's table, derived via immunoSEQ multiplex PCR, lists solely in-frame clones and lacks some. The data contain over 80,000 clones, 91% of them singletons. Sequences were derived from peripheral blood, sampled 28 days after the second AZD1222 dose. Every receptor here comes from an adult who received the AZD1222 COVID-19 vaccine.

The chain carries TRBV28 and TRBJ2-1; 11 positions match TRBD2. The CDR3 is 15 amino acids. V lost 2 bases and J lost 6; bases outside the gene matches: 3. The germline V gene has CDR1 MDHEN and CDR2 SYDVKM. This CDR3 is CASSLPLAGVNEQFF. CDR3 nucleotides: TGTGCCAGCAGTTTACCACTAGCGGGAGTCAATGAGCAGTTCTTC.

This sequence joins TRBV6-6 and TRBJ2-7; 11 bases fit TRBD1. This CDR3 has 15 residues. V was pared by 5 bases and J by 4 bases, with 7 bases of the junction left unmatched. CDR1 and CDR2 (germline): MNHNY, SVGAGI (reference sequence). The CDR3 coding sequence is TGTGCCAGCAGTGACGGACAGGGGGCGCGGTACGAGCAGTACTTC. Amino acids: CASSDGQGARYEQYF.

The chain joins TRBV4-1 to TRBJ2-3, with D uncertain. Trimming stripped 1 base from V and 2 bases from J, with 10 bases between. From germline, CDR1 is MGHRA and CDR2 YSYEKL. The CDR3 consists of 15 residues. The CDR3 loop is CASSQAYTPTDTQYF. The CDR3 coding sequence is TGCGCCAGCAGCCAAGCCTACACCCCCACAGATACGCAGTATTTT.

This sequence joins TRBV4-1 and TRBJ1-4; 7 bases match TRBD1. This CDR3 is 17 amino acids long. Losses at the gene ends were 4 bases for V and 3 bases for J; bases not matched to a gene: 11. Germline-derived CDR1 and CDR2 are MGHRA and YSYEKL. The CDR3 region is CASSPSSKGAANEKLFF. The DNA for the CDR3 is TGCGCCAGCAGCCCCTCCTCGAAGGGGGCGGCTAATGAAAAACTGTTTTTT.

The chain uses TRBV2 and TRBJ2-7; D is uncertain. Germline V lookup: CDR1 SNHLY, CDR2 FYNNEI. Trimming stripped 5 bases from V and 9 bases from J, with 14 bases between. CDR3 length: 12 amino acids. In DNA, the CDR3 is TGTGCCAGCAGTACGGACGCCCTGGGGCAGTACTTC. Residues: CASSTDALGQYF.

The V and J genes are TRBV27 and TRBJ2-5; no definite D call. Trimming took 5 bases from V and 0 from J, leaving 1 base between them. CDR1 is MNHEY and CDR2 is SMNVEV in the germline V gene (reference sequence). CDR3 size: 11 residues. CDR3 nucleotides: TGTGCCAGCAGTCACCAAGAGACCCAGTACTTC. Amino acid sequence: CASSHQETQYF.

The J gene is TRBJ2-7, the V gene TRBV19; D may be TRBD1 or TRBD2 (6 bases each). Per the germline V gene, CDR1 is LNHDA and CDR2 is SQIVND (reference sequence). V lost 8 bases to trimming and J lost 4 bases, with 15 bases between them. CDR3 length: 13 amino acids. Here the CDR3 DNA reads TGTGCCAGTCAAAGGTCGGGGGCATACGAGCAGTACTTC. Its protein product is CASQRSGAYEQYF.

The chain couples TRBV18 to TRBJ2-3; possible D gene TRBD2, 6 bases. The CDR3 spans 15 residues. V gave up 3 bases and J gave up 1 base, with 11 bases separating them. Germline V gene lookup returns CDR1 KGHSH and CDR2 LQKENI. This CDR3 reads CASSPTTRRTDTQYF. The CDR3 DNA sequence: TGTGCCAGCTCACCTACGACTAGGCGCACAGATACGCAGTATTTT.

The count of this clone is one. DNA for the CDR3: TGTGCCAGCAGTCCCAAGGGACAGATGACGCCTGGAAACACCATATATTTT. Amino acid sequence: CASSPKGQMTPGNTIYF. V and J are TRBV6-6 and TRBJ1-3; 7 nucleotides agree with TRBD1. Trimming removed 5 bases from V and 2 bases from J; junction bases left unmatched: 12. CDR3 length equals 17 residues. Germline CDR1 is MNHNY and CDR2 is SVGAGI (reference sequence).

The chain is built from TRBV24-1 and TRBJ2-2; the match to TRBD2 covers 10 bases. CDR1 and CDR2 from the germline V gene are KGHDR and SFDVKD. V shed 9 bases and J 8 bases; nucleotides not matched to a gene: 2. The CDR3 totals 12 residues. Here the CDR3 reads CATGGLAGELFF. The CDR3 DNA is TGTGCCACCGGGGGACTAGCGGGGGAGCTGTTTTTT.

The chain carries TRBV6-5 and TRBJ1-5, with D possibly TRBD1 on 5 matching bases. The CDR3 contains 15 residues. V lost 7 bases and J 0 bases, leaving 13 bases between the germline ends. CDR1 is MNHEY, CDR2 SVGAGI, per germline. CDR3: CASTPTVPSNQPQHF. The DNA of the CDR3 is TGTGCCAGCACTCCGACAGTGCCTAGCAATCAGCCCCAGCATTTT.

The V gene is TRBV5-1, the J gene TRBJ1-5; 7 positions match TRBD1. This CDR3 has 14 amino acids. Germline CDR1 and CDR2: SGHRS and YFSETQ. V shed 5 bases, J shed 2 bases, and the junction held 4 bases outside the gene matches. As DNA, the CDR3 is TGCGCCAGCAGGGACAGGCCTGGCAATCAGCCCCAGCATTTT. Its translation: CASRDRPGNQPQHF.

V usage is TRBV7-3 and J usage is TRBJ2-1; either TRBD1 or TRBD2 may supply D (6 bases each). The germline CDR1 and CDR2 sequences are SGHTA and FQGTGA. V shed 5 bases and J shed 5 bases, with 19 bases lying between them. The CDR3 runs to 16 residues. The CDR3 region is CASSPGRGTVHNEQFF. The CDR3 DNA follows: TGTGCCAGCAGCCCAGGAAGGGGGACTGTACACAATGAGCAGTTCTTC.

The CDR3 region has the DNA TGTGCCAGCATCGGGACGCCGGGACAGGCATCCTACGAGCAGTACTTC. This gives the protein CASIGTPGQASYEQYF. The V and J genes are TRBV28 and TRBJ2-7; 8 positions match TRBD1. Germline V gives CDR1 MDHEN, CDR2 SYDVKM. The length of the CDR3 is 16 residues. V lost 7 bases, J lost 1 base, and 12 bases stayed unmatched.

J is TRBJ1-4 and V is TRBV5-1, with 8 bases lining up with TRBD1. V lost 0 bases to trimming and J lost 7 bases; unmatched junction nucleotides: 8. Germline V gene lookup returns CDR1 SGHRS and CDR2 YFSETQ. The CDR3 totals 16 residues. The CDR3 loop reads CASSLDGTGLVEKLFF. The CDR3, as DNA: TGCGCCAGCAGCTTGGACGGGACAGGACTTGTTGAAAAACTGTTTTTT.

The chain joins TRBV9 to TRBJ1-1, with 7 bases matching TRBD1. The V and J ends lost 3 bases and 4 bases, in that order; junction bases with no gene match: 3. The germline CDR1 and CDR2 sequences are SGDLS and YYNGEE. This CDR3 has 13 residues. The CDR3 coding sequence is TGTGCCAGCAGCGCGGGACAGATCACTGAAGCTTTCTTT. Amino acid sequence: CASSAGQITEAFF.

The rearrangement joins TRBV7-2 to TRBJ2-1, with D perhaps TRBD2 (7 bases). There are 18 residues in the CDR3. Trimming removed 5 bases from V and 0 bases from J, with 20 bases in between. Germline CDR1 is SGHTA and CDR2 is FQGNSA. CDR3 nucleotides: TGTGCCAGCAGCACCCCAAGGGGGGGCGGCTACTCCTACAATGAGCAGTTCTTC. Protein product: CASSTPRGGGYSYNEQFF.

The V call is TRBV29-1, the J call TRBJ1-2; D unclear. Germline V gene lookup returns CDR1 SQVTM and CDR2 ANQGSEA. The length of the CDR3 is 12 residues. V was shortened by 6 bases and J by 5 bases, with 13 bases between the two germline ends. The CDR3 DNA follows: TGCAGCGTCGCCCCGGGGAAATATGGCTACACCTTC. This sequence encodes CSVAPGKYGYTF. Full variable domain (outside the CDR3, taken from reference TRBV29-1 and TRBJ1-2): SAVISQKPSRDICQRGTSLTIQCQVDSQVTMMFWYRQQPGQSLTLIATANQGSEATYESGFVIDKFPISRPNLTFSTLTVSNMSPEDSSIYLCSVAPGKYGYTFGSGTRLTVV.

This chain uses TRBV5-1 with TRBJ1-3; 8 nucleotides line up with TRBD1. This CDR3 is 18 amino acids long. The V segment lost 1 base and the J segment 6 bases; nucleotides outside the gene matches: 15. Per the germline V gene, CDR1 is SGHRS and CDR2 is YFSETQ. CDR3: CASSLSPTGTGGENTIYF. The CDR3 DNA reads TGCGCCAGCAGCTTGAGCCCAACCGGGACAGGCGGGGAAAACACCATATATTTT.

V is TRBV28 and J is TRBJ2-4; 8 positions agree with TRBD2. Trimming removed 6 bases from V and 1 base from J; junction bases left unmatched: 14. CDR1 and CDR2 from the germline V gene are MDHEN and SYDVKM. The CDR3 is 18 residues long. CDR3: CASREKRVAGLAKNIQYF. The CDR3 DNA follows: TGTGCCAGCAGGGAAAAAAGGGTAGCGGGATTGGCCAAAAACATTCAGTACTTC.

The chain couples TRBV4-1 to TRBJ2-5; D may be TRBD1 (6 bases). This CDR3 region has 13 residues. Germline V gene data show CDR1 as MGHRA and CDR2 as YSYEKL. V lost 5 bases and J 5 bases, leaving 12 bases between the germline ends. This CDR3 is CASSVIRGETQYF. CDR3 coding DNA: TGCGCCAGCAGCGTTATAAGGGGGGAGACCCAGTACTTC.

The chain employs TRBV12-3 or TRBV12-4 and TRBJ2-6; D not certain. V was shortened by 8 bases and J by 2 bases, with 7 bases between the two germline ends. The CDR3 runs 13 residues. CDR3 DNA sequence: TGTGCCAGCTCGGTTCCTGGGGCCAACGTCCTGACTTTC. Its protein is CASSVPGANVLTF.